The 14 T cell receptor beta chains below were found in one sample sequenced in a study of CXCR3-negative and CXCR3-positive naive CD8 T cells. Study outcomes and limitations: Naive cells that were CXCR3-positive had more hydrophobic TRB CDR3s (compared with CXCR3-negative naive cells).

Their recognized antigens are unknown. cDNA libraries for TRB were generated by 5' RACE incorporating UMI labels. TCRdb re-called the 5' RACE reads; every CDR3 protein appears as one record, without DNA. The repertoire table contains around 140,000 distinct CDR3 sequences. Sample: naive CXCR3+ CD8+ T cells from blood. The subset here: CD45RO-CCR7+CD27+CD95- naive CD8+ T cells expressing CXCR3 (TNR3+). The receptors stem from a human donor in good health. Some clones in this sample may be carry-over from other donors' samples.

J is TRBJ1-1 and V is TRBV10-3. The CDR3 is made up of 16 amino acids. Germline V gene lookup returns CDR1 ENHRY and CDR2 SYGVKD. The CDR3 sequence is CAISESTGFLNTEAFF.

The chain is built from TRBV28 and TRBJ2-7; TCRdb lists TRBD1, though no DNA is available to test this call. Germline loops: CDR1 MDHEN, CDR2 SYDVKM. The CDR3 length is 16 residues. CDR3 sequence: CASSFSNLQGATEQYF.

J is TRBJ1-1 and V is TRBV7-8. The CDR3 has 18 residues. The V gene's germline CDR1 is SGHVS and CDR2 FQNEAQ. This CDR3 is CASSLRLSALDLRTEAFF.

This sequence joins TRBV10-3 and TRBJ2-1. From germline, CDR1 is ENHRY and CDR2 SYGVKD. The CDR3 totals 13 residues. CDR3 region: CAISDGSYNEQFF.

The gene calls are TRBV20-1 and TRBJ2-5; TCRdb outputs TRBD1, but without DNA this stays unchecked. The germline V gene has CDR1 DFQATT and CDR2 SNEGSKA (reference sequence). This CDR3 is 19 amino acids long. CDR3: CSARDGSPIPDRAQETQYF.

This CDR3 reads CSVEDETGVYEQYF. The chain couples TRBV29-1 to TRBJ2-7; without DNA, the TCRdb call of TRBD1 cannot be checked. The CDR3 spans 14 residues. CDR1 and CDR2 from the germline V gene are SQVTM and ANQGSEA.

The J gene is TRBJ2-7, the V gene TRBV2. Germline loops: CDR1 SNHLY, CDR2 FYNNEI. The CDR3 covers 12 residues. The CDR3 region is CASTSGPYEQYF.

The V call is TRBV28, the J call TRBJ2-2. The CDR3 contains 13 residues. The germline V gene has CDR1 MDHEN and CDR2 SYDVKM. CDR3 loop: CASSLSNRGELFF.

The CDR3 sequence is CSVPGGYGYTF. The gene calls are TRBV29-1 and TRBJ1-2; TCRdb lists TRBD1, though no DNA is available to test this call. This CDR3 contains 11 residues. Germline V gene sequence: CDR1 SQVTM, CDR2 ANQGSEA.

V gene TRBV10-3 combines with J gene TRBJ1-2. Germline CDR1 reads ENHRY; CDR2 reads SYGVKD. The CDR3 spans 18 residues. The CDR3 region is CAISEWDLRPHTNYGYTF.

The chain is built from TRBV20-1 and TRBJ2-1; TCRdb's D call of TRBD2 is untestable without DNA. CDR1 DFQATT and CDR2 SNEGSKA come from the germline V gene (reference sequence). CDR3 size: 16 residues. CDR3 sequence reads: CSARDLGEGNYNEQFF.

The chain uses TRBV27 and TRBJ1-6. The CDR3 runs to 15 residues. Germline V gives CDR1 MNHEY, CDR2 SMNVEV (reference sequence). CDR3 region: CASSLSSGYNSPLHF.

The CDR3 sequence is CASSLFRGTYEQYF. The chain uses TRBV5-5 and TRBJ2-7. The CDR3 covers 14 residues. From germline, CDR1 is SGHKS and CDR2 YYEKEE (reference sequence). Filled out from reference TRBV5-5 and TRBJ2-7, the complete variable domain reads DAGVTQSPTHLIKTRGQQVTLRCSPISGHKSVSWYQQVLGQGPQFIFQYYEKEERGRGNFPDRFSARQFPNYSSELNVNALLLGDSALYLCASSLFRGTYEQYFGPGTRLTVT.

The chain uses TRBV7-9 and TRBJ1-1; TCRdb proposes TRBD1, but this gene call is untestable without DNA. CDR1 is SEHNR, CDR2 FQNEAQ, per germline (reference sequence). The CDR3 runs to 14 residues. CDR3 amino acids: CASSPSTVNTEAFF. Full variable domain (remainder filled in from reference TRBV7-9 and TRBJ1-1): DTGVSQNPRHKITKRGQNVTFRCDPISEHNRLYWYRQTLGQGPEFLTYFQNEAQLEKSRLLSDRFSAERPKGSFSTLEIQRTEQGDSAMYLCASSPSTVNTEAFFGQGTRLTVV.